Each of the 29 T cell receptor beta chains below was sequenced from the same sample in a study of T cell responses to AZD1222 COVID-19 vaccine. Sequenced by immunoSEQ multiplex PCR; TCRdb stores in-frame clones only, minus some. In the table there are fewer than 150,000 clones, approximately 85% of which are singletons. The sample was peripheral blood, taken on day 0 of AZD1222 vaccination. The receptors were sampled from an adult in good health.

This clone was detected only a few times. CDR3 coding DNA: TGTGCCAGCACTCTGGCCGGGGAGCTGTTTTTT. Its translation: CASTLAGELFF. The chain has TRBV3-1 (or the pseudogene TRBV3-2) and TRBJ2-2; the D is unclear. Germline V CDR1 and CDR2: LGHDT, YNNKEL (reference sequence). The germline V and J ends were trimmed by 7 bases and 6 bases, with 6 bases remaining between them. This CDR3 spans 11 amino acids.

V gene TRBV27 combines with J gene TRBJ1-6, with D perhaps matching TRBD1 (5 bases). Germline assignment: CDR1 MNHEY and CDR2 SMNVEV (reference sequence). The ends were cut back, 2 bases at V and 0 bases at J, with 11 bases in the middle. The CDR3 sequence is 17 residues long. The CDR3 loop is CASSLRGQSSYNSPLHF. Written as DNA, the CDR3 is TGTGCCAGCAGTTTAAGGGGTCAGAGCTCCTATAATTCACCCCTCCACTTT.

This clone was seen just once. The rearrangement joins TRBV11-2 to TRBJ1-1; D gene ambiguous. V gave up 2 bases and J gave up 4 bases, with 5 bases separating them. The CDR3 contains 12 residues. From germline, CDR1 is SGHAT and CDR2 FQNNGV. The CDR3 DNA reads TGTGCCAGCAGCTTAATCGGCACTGAAGCTTTCTTT. Translated, it gives CASSLIGTEAFF.

The chain recombines TRBV28 with TRBJ1-2; D call uncertain. The V end lost 4 bases, the J end lost 5 bases, and 23 bases lay between the germline ends. The CDR3 totals 17 residues. CDR1 is MDHEN, CDR2 SYDVKM, per germline. The CDR3 nucleotides are TGTGCCAGCAGTTACGTGGGGTCTCGTAAACGGGGTTATGGCTACACCTTC. This codes for CASSYVGSRKRGYGYTF.

The V gene is TRBV7-9, the J gene TRBJ1-5; D perhaps matches TRBD1 (6 bases). Trimming pared 2 bases from V and 4 bases from J, leaving 21 bases between. Germline V CDR1 and CDR2: SEHNR, FQNEAQ (reference sequence). The CDR3 sequence is 18 residues long. CDR3 loop: CASSLWGQAGTGNQPQHF. In DNA, the CDR3 is TGTGCCAGCAGCTTATGGGGGCAAGCCGGGACGGGGAATCAGCCCCAGCATTTT.

The chain joins TRBV7-3 to TRBJ1-5; a possible D gene is TRBD1 (5 bases). This CDR3 has 8 amino acids. The V end lost 5 bases, the J end lost 16 bases, and 6 bases lay between the germline ends. The germline V gene encodes CDR1 SGHTA and CDR2 FQGTGA. The CDR3 protein is CASSGGHF. CDR3 coding DNA: TGTGCCAGCAGCGGGGGACATTTT.

This clone has more than one count but fewer than ten. This chain connects TRBV7-2 to TRBJ2-2; D possibly matches TRBD1 or TRBD2 (6 bases each). Germline V gene lookup returns CDR1 SGHTA and CDR2 FQGNSA. Trimming removed 5 bases at V and 5 bases at J, with 12 bases between. The CDR3 extends over 14 amino acids. CDR3: CASSGGLGTGELFF. The CDR3 DNA follows: TGTGCCAGCAGCGGGGGGCTGGGAACCGGGGAGCTGTTTTTT.

The chain has TRBV7-3 and TRBJ2-4; 12 bases line up with TRBD1. The CDR3 loop spans 14 amino acids. V lost 5 bases to trimming and J lost 9 bases; unmatched junction nucleotides: 5. Germline assignment: CDR1 SGHTA and CDR2 FQGTGA. The DNA for the CDR3 is TGTGCCAGCAGCCCGGGACAGGGGGCAGGCATTCAGTACTTC. Protein sequence: CASSPGQGAGIQYF.

CDR3 sequence reads: CASSYSRSPSTTEAFF. In DNA, the CDR3 is TGTGCCAGCAGTTACTCCAGGAGCCCCTCTACCACTGAAGCTTTCTTT. The V gene is TRBV6-5, the J gene TRBJ1-1, with D uncertain. This CDR3 has 16 residues. Trimming shortened V by 0 bases and J by 4 bases, and 15 bases separated the two germline ends. Germline CDR1 and CDR2: MNHEY and SVGAGI.

The J gene is TRBJ2-1, the V gene TRBV6-5; maybe TRBD1 (6 bases). Trimming shortened V by 6 bases and J by 6 bases, and 12 bases separated the two germline ends. The germline gives CDR1 MNHEY, CDR2 SVGAGI. The length of the CDR3 is 13 residues. The CDR3 is CASSQGHLNEQFF. The CDR3 nucleotides are TGTGCCAGCAGCCAGGGACACCTCAATGAGCAGTTCTTC.

The chain is built from TRBV7-2 and TRBJ1-1; D call uncertain. Trimming took 1 base from V and 1 from J, leaving 13 bases between them. This CDR3 is 16 amino acids long. Germline CDR1 reads SGHTA; CDR2 reads FQGNSA. CDR3 sequence reads: CASSLVLRQPNTEAFF. CDR3 in DNA: TGTGCCAGCAGCTTAGTGTTGCGCCAGCCGAACACTGAAGCTTTCTTT.

This sequence joins TRBV28 and TRBJ2-1; 8 bases fit TRBD2. Germline CDR1 is MDHEN and CDR2 is SYDVKM. The CDR3 contains 17 residues. J gave up 8 bases and V 7 bases, and 19 bases lay outside the gene matches. DNA of the CDR3: TGTGCCAGCAACCCTCGACTAGGAGCGGGGGATGGGGATGAGCAGTTCTTC. Translation: CASNPRLGAGDGDEQFF.

The gene calls are TRBV5-6 and TRBJ2-2; D might be TRBD2 (5 bases). Germline CDR1 SGHDT, CDR2 YYEEEE. Trimming removed 0 bases at V and 7 bases at J, with 13 bases between. The CDR3 runs to 15 residues. DNA of the CDR3: TGTGCCAGCAGCTTGGGTACGGGGTTAGTCGGGGAGCTGTTTTTT. Protein: CASSLGTGLVGELFF.

This clone was detected once. V is TRBV6-6 and J is TRBJ1-2, with TRBD1 matching 7 bases. This CDR3 contains 13 residues. Germline values: CDR1 MNHNY, CDR2 SVGAGI (reference sequence). V dropped 6 bases and J dropped 5; count of bases not matched to a gene: 6. As DNA, the CDR3 is TGTGCCAGCAGGGCAACAGGGGAGTATGGCTACACCTTC. Residues: CASRATGEYGYTF.

The chain combines TRBV21-1 with TRBJ1-1; the table's D call, TRBD1, was not checked against the DNA. TRBV21-1 has pseudogene status. The CDR3 has 16 amino acids. The CDR3 here is CASSNEQGRMNTEAFF. The CDR3 region has the DNA TGTGCCAGCAGCAACGAACAGGGGCGGATGAACACTGAAGCTTTCTTT.

This chain uses TRBV11-2 with TRBJ2-1, with 8 bases fitting TRBD1. This CDR3 region has 15 residues. CDR1 and CDR2 from the germline V gene are SGHAT and FQNNGV. V lost 3 bases and J lost 0; bases outside the gene matches: 1. The CDR3 nucleotides are TGTGCCAGCAGCTTCAGGGGGCCCTCCTACAATGAGCAGTTCTTC. Encoded protein: CASSFRGPSYNEQFF.

The chain is built from TRBV5-4 and TRBJ1-4; weak D call: TRBD1 (6 bases). V was clipped by 1 base and J by 7 bases, with 14 bases between them. The CDR3 spans 15 residues. Germline CDR1 reads SGHNT; CDR2 reads YYREEE (reference sequence). This chain's CDR3 is CASSLFGGPVEKLFF. CDR3 nucleotide sequence: TGTGCCAGCAGCTTGTTCGGGGGGCCGGTTGAAAAACTGTTTTTT.

This sequence joins TRBV5-1 and TRBJ1-5; D is perhaps TRBD1 (5 bases). Trimming stripped 0 bases from V and 0 bases from J, with 10 bases between. This CDR3 region has 16 residues. CDR1 and CDR2 (germline): SGHRS, YFSETQ. The CDR3 region has the DNA TGCGCCAGCAGCTTGGGGGGCGGTGATAGCAATCAGCCCCAGCATTTT. Its protein product is CASSLGGGDSNQPQHF.

The rearrangement uses TRBV7-2 and TRBJ1-6, with 8 nucleotides matching TRBD1. This CDR3 region has 16 residues. Looked up from germline, CDR1 is SGHTA and CDR2 is FQGNSA. The J segment lost 1 base and the V segment lost 5 bases, leaving 4 bases of the junction unmatched. CDR3 DNA sequence: TGTGCCAGCAGCCCGAGACAGGGGTCCTATAATTCACCCCTCCACTTT. Translated: CASSPRQGSYNSPLHF.

This clone has more than one count but fewer than ten. The chain is built from TRBV6-5 and TRBJ1-6; D is ambiguous. V gave up 8 bases and J gave up 7 bases, with 12 bases separating them. CDR3 size: 13 residues. Germline CDR1 MNHEY, CDR2 SVGAGI. The CDR3 spells CASGGKVNSPLHF. The CDR3 DNA sequence: TGTGCCAGCGGCGGTAAGGTGAATTCACCCCTCCACTTT.

The chain links TRBV28 to TRBJ2-7, with 9 bases lining up with TRBD2. This CDR3 comprises 14 residues. Germline-derived CDR1 and CDR2 are MDHEN and SYDVKM. V was pared by 4 bases and J by 2 bases, with 3 bases of the junction left unmatched. CDR3 nucleotides: TGTGCCAGCAGTTCCCCTAGCGGGGCCTACGAGCAGTACTTC. The encoded protein is CASSSPSGAYEQYF.

This clone was counted a single time. J is TRBJ2-7 and V is TRBV5-1; D is uncertain. The CDR3 runs 12 residues. The ends were cut back, 0 bases at V and 10 bases at J, with 11 bases in the middle. Germline assignment: CDR1 SGHRS and CDR2 YFSETQ. The CDR3 protein is CASSLDRLYQYF. DNA for the CDR3: TGCGCCAGCAGCTTGGACAGACTTTATCAGTACTTC.

V is TRBV29-1 and J is TRBJ1-1; D not certain. Germline V gene lookup returns CDR1 SQVTM and CDR2 ANQGSEA. This CDR3 spans 11 amino acids. Trimming shortened V by 4 bases and J by 8 bases, and 11 bases separated the two germline ends. As DNA, the CDR3 is TGCAGCGTTGCTCGGGGAGAGGAAGCTTTCTTT. The encoded protein is CSVARGEEAFF.

This rearrangement joins TRBV18 to TRBJ2-2; 10 bases line up with TRBD1. The CDR3 has 15 amino acids. The germline CDR1 and CDR2 sequences are KGHSH and LQKENI. V was pared by 4 bases and J by 6 bases, with 5 bases of the junction left unmatched. CDR3 sequence reads: CASSRQGARSGELFF. In nucleotides, the CDR3 is TGTGCCAGCTCACGACAGGGGGCGCGGTCCGGGGAGCTGTTTTTT.

This sequence joins TRBV6-4 and TRBJ2-3; TRBD1 matches at 8 bases. Germline CDR1 reads MRHNA; CDR2 reads SNTAGT. After removal of 2 bases from V and 6 bases from J, the junction contained 10 bases not matched to a gene. The length of the CDR3 is 16 residues. The CDR3, as DNA: TGTGCCAGCAGTGACACCTGGGGACAGGTGGGTGATACGCAGTATTTT. It encodes CASSDTWGQVGDTQYF.

This chain links TRBV18 with TRBJ1-2, with D perhaps matching TRBD1 (6 bases). In germline, CDR1 is KGHSH, CDR2 LQKENI. The CDR3 is 16 residues long. V was cut by 2 bases and J by 5 bases, with 18 bases left in between. The CDR3 reads CASSPIAGEVGYGYTF. The CDR3 coding sequence is TGTGCCAGCTCACCAATAGCAGGGGAAGTGGGTTATGGCTACACCTTC. Drawing the rest from reference TRBV18 and TRBJ1-2, the complete variable domain is NAGVMQNPRHLVRRRGQEARLRCSPMKGHSHVYWYRQLPEEGLKFMVYLQKENIIDESGMPKERFSAEFPKEGPSILRIQQVVRGDSAAYFCASSPIAGEVGYGYTFGSGTRLTVV.

The chain is built from TRBV25-1 and TRBJ2-1; D gene uncertain. Trimming removed 4 bases from V and 4 bases from J, with 2 bases in between. The CDR3 totals 11 residues. Germline-derived CDR1 and CDR2 are MGHDK and SYGVNS. The CDR3 region has the DNA TGTGCCAGCAGTGCTTACAATGAGCAGTTCTTC. Translated: CASSAYNEQFF.

The J gene is TRBJ2-7, the V gene TRBV2; the match to TRBD2 covers 12 bases. After removal of 6 bases from V and 4 bases from J, the junction contained 4 bases not matched to a gene. CDR1 SNHLY and CDR2 FYNNEI come from the germline V gene. This CDR3 has 14 residues. The CDR3 loop reads CASSLAGGPYEQYF. The DNA for the CDR3 is TGTGCCAGCAGCCTAGCGGGGGGGCCGTACGAGCAGTACTTC.

The CDR3 reads CASSLKAYEQYF. The CDR3 DNA reads TGTGCCAGCAGTTTAAAGGCCTACGAGCAGTACTTC. V usage is TRBV28 and J usage is TRBJ2-7; no clear D gene. CDR3 size: 12 residues. The germline V gene encodes CDR1 MDHEN and CDR2 SYDVKM. Between the trimmed V and J ends, which lost 2 bases and 2 bases, there was a span of 4 bases.